This T cell receptor (beta chain) was recorded in a study of T cell clones after liver transplantation. In the study overall: Without induction therapy, subjects received standard immunosuppression until 12-24 months post-transplant. Study results and limitations: A significant post-transplant drop in circulating graft-donor-reactive CD4 TCRbeta sequences occurred in most of the 8 subjects. Small, mixed patient groups and varying post-transplant times limit these conclusions.

Germline assignment: CDR1 SQVTM and CDR2 ANQGSEA. CDR3 length: 16 residues. The V and J ends lost 1 base and 6 bases, in that order; junction bases with no gene match: 8. A remark on this clone: Antigen specificity is unknown.

Profiled with immunoSEQ multiplex PCR; TCRdb holds only in-frame clones, not every one. The data hold 15,000 to 20,000 clones, with around 84% observed a single time. The chain is built from TRBV29-1 and TRBJ2-2; TRBD2 agrees at 10 bases. The sequenced sample was CD8+ T cells from blood, obtained around 50 months after liver transplant. The sequence was obtained from a human patient who received a liver transplant. Some T cells may be provided by the graft donor. The CDR3 sequence is CSVEGLAGELAGELFF. The CDR3 DNA sequence: TGCAGCGTTGAAGGGCTAGCGGGAGAACTAGCCGGGGAGCTGTTTTTT.